The T cell receptor (beta chain) under discussion was sequenced for a study of T cell responses to AZD1222 COVID-19 vaccine. Study-level findings and limits: Repertoire sampling happened only post peak T cell response. After two AZD1222 doses, spike-specific TCR breadth and depth rose versus day 0.

Note on this clone: The antigen is not known.

The ends were cut back, 7 bases at V and 5 bases at J, with 15 bases in the middle. CDR3 length: 13 amino acids. CDR1 is SGHDT, CDR2 YYEEEE, per germline. TCRdb's copy holds only in-frame clones and misses some; the assay was immunoSEQ multiplex PCR. Of approximately 52,000 clones listed, approximately 86% are singletons. The starting material was peripheral blood, obtained 28 days after the second AZD1222 dose. This clonotype was sampled from an adult who received the AZD1222 COVID-19 vaccine. This chain connects TRBV5-6 to TRBJ1-1; possible D gene TRBD1, 5 bases. Written as DNA, the CDR3 is TGTGCCAGCGCACCGGGGCATCGGACTGAAGCTTTCTTT. It is translated as CASAPGHRTEAFF. Combining the CDR3 with reference TRBV5-6 and TRBJ1-1 gives the whole variable domain DAGVTQSPTHLIKTRGQQVTLRCSPKSGHDTVSWYQQALGQGPQFIFQYYEEEERQRGNFPDRFSGHQFPNYSSELNVNALLLGDSALYLCASAPGHRTEAFFGQGTRLTVV.